These T cell receptor beta chains were read from a single sample in a study of CD8+ T cells in alopecia areata. Clones were read by immunoSEQ multiplex PCR, and TCRdb kept only the in-frame ones, dropping some. Seen here are 90,000 to 100,000 clones, about 40% observed once, and the top ten hold about 1.2%. Sequencing was done on a sample of CD4+ T cells sorted from blood. The receptors stem from a human donor with alopecia areata. CDR3s include the opening cysteine and the closing phenylalanine or tryptophan. A D gene is named only where the DNA matches it firmly. Some rows mark clone size as missing; the rest say once, few, many or name a class of expanded clone.

cdr3_length,d_call,j_call,clone_size,v_call,cdr3_aa,cdr3_nt
14,-,TRBJ1-2,-,TRBV5-1,CASSSGDGLSGYTF,TGCGCCAGCAGCTCAGGGGACGGATTGAGCGGCTACACCTTC
13,-,TRBJ1-5,many,TRBV7-2,CASSPGGNQPQHF,TGTGCCAGCAGCCCCGGGGGGAATCAGCCCCAGCATTTT
12,-,TRBJ2-1,-,TRBV4-1,CASSQYVGPQFF,TGCGCCAGCAGCCAATACGTTGGGCCGCAGTTCTTC
14,-,TRBJ1-5,-,TRBV28,CASSSHESNQPQHF,TGTGCCAGCAGCTCCCATGAGAGCAATCAGCCCCAGCATTTT
14,-,TRBJ1-4,-,TRBV7-9,CASSFGRDNEKLFF,TGTGCCAGCAGCTTCGGCAGGGACAATGAAAAACTGTTTTTT
13,-,TRBJ1-5,-,TRBV7-9,CASSLRTDQPQHF,TGTGCCAGCAGCTTAAGGACAGATCAGCCCCAGCATTTT
12,-,TRBJ2-5,-,TRBV2,CASSGLVETQYF,TGTGCCAGCAGTGGACTCGTGGAGACCCAGTACTTC
10,-,TRBJ2-5,-,TRBV7-9,CASSRETQYF,TGTGCCAGCAGCAGAGAGACCCAGTACTTC
14,-,TRBJ2-3,few,TRBV19,CASSPTAVADTQYF,TGTGCCAGTTCTCCGACGGCAGTCGCAGATACGCAGTATTTT
13,-,TRBJ2-7,-,TRBV5-4,CASSLGVTDEQYF,TGTGCCAGCAGCTTGGGGGTTACCGACGAGCAGTACTTC
13,TRBD1,TRBJ2-3,-,TRBV29-1,CSVSDRGTDTQYF,TGCAGCGTTTCGGACAGGGGCACAGATACGCAGTATTTT
15,-,TRBJ2-5,-,TRBV15,CATSRDVGREETQYF,TGTGCCACCAGCAGAGATGTGGGCAGGGAAGAGACCCAGTACTTC
14,TRBD2,TRBJ2-1,-,TRBV4-2,CASSQDQLSGTQFF,TGTGCCAGCAGCCAAGACCAACTGAGCGGGACGCAGTTCTTC
14,-,TRBJ1-2,few,TRBV19,CASSRGWTNYGYTF,TGTGCCAGTAGTCGGGGTTGGACGAACTATGGCTACACCTTC
13,-,TRBJ2-7,-,TRBV11-2,CASSPGSSGVQYF,TGTGCCAGCAGCCCCGGGAGTTCCGGGGTTCAGTACTTC
15,TRBD1,TRBJ2-1,few,TRBV28,CASSLYRTGGDEQFF,TGTGCCAGCAGTTTGTACCGGACAGGGGGCGATGAGCAGTTCTTC
14,-,TRBJ2-1,-,TRBV27,CASRGTVIYNEQFF,TGTGCCAGCAGGGGGACTGTAATATACAATGAGCAGTTCTTC
15,TRBD2,TRBJ2-3,few,TRBV6-1,CASSPERGGIDTQYF,TGTGCCAGCAGCCCTGAGCGGGGGGGAATAGATACGCAGTATTTT
13,-,TRBJ1-1,-,TRBV29-1,CSVERRLSTEAFF,TGCAGCGTTGAAAGGAGACTGAGCACTGAAGCTTTCTTT
17,-,TRBJ1-5,-,TRBV2,CASSFAPQGTSNQPQHF,TGTGCCAGCAGTTTCGCACCCCAGGGGACCAGCAATCAGCCCCAGCATTTT
15,TRBD1,TRBJ2-7,-,TRBV28,CASRGLGQSYYEQYF,TGTGCCAGCAGGGGATTGGGACAGTCCTACTACGAGCAGTACTTC
14,-,TRBJ1-3,-,TRBV6-5,CASSTREGGNTIYF,TGTGCCAGCAGCACCAGGGAGGGAGGAAACACCATATATTTT
9,-,TRBJ2-7,few,TRBV20-1,CSARGRNDF,TGCAGTGCGAGAGGAAGGAACGACTTC
15,-,TRBJ2-5,-,TRBV29-1,CSVDKGRVRMGTQYF,TGCAGCGTTGATAAAGGCAGGGTTCGTATGGGGACCCAGTACTTC
13,TRBD1,TRBJ2-5,-,TRBV25-1,CATRDRYQETQYF,TGTGCCACCCGGGACAGGTACCAAGAGACCCAGTACTTC
14,TRBD2,TRBJ2-1,-,TRBV6-5,CASSYSRREARQFF,TGTGCCAGCAGTTACTCGAGGCGGGAGGCCCGGCAGTTCTTC
14,TRBD2,TRBJ2-7,few,TRBV7-9,CAGSRGLAGGSGYF,TGTGCCGGCAGCCGGGGACTAGCGGGAGGGTCCGGGTACTTC